This T cell receptor beta chain was retrieved from a study of cytotoxic CD8 clonotypes in ibrutinib-treated CLL. On the study more broadly: Response sampling occurred after a median roughly 11 months of treatment (range 6 to 36).

A remark on this clone: Its specificity is unknown.

The V and J ends lost 3 bases and 9 bases respectively, with 12 bases between them. The CDR3 runs 13 residues. Per germline, CDR1 MDHEN and CDR2 SYDVKM. Cryopreserved PBMCs supplied roughly 1.8 micrograms of genomic DNA for TCR beta libraries. Profiling relied on immunoSEQ multiplex PCR, and the TCRdb table lists in-frame clones only, not all of them. Among over 100,000 clones listed, approximately 85% were seen once. Regarding the study as a whole: Public clonotypes were seen rarely and were contracted or stable on treatment.

The receptor comes from a human donor with chronic lymphocytic leukemia. This chain links TRBV28 with TRBJ2-1, with D possibly matching TRBD2 (6 bases). The sequences come from PBMCs, collected after 24 months of ibrutinib treatment. CDR3 nucleotide sequence: TGTGCCAGCAGTTTGCCTAGCGTTGGTGAGCAGTTCTTC. Translation gives CASSLPSVGEQFF.